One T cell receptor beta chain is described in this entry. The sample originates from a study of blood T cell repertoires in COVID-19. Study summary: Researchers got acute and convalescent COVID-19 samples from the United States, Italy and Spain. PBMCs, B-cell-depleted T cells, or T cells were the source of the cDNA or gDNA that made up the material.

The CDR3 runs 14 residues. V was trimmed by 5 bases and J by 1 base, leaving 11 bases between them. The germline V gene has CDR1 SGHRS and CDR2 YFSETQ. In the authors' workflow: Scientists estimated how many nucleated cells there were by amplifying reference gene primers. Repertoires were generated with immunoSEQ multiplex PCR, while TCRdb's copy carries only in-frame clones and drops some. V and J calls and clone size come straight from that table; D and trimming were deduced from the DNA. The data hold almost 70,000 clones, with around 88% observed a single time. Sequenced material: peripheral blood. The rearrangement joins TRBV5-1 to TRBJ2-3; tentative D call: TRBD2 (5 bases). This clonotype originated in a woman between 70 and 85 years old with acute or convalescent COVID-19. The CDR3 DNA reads TGCGCCAGCAGTTTTGATAGCGGCACAGATACGCAGTATTTT. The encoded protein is CASSFDSGTDTQYF.